This T cell receptor beta chain was documented in a study of T cells after yellow fever vaccination. Study-level findings and limits: Post-booster samples contained most primary-vaccination clones (around 96% CD4, about 90% CD8).

This clonotype has a handful of counts. Its cognate antigen is unknown. The germline V gene has CDR1 MGHDK and CDR2 SYGVNS. Trimming at V came to 3 bases and at J to 8 bases, leaving 5 bases not matched to a gene. This CDR3 is 13 amino acids long. 5'RACE template switching produced TCR cDNA carrying a universal primer site and UMIs. One entry per CDR3 protein, called by TCRdb with MiXCR from the 5' RACE reads. The profile shows around 330,000 distinct CDR3 sequences, roughly 3.5% of them singletons. Sample: PBMCs, taken on the day of the yellow fever booster vaccination. The source of this sequence is a man aged 18 to 29 who received the YFV17D yellow fever vaccine. The chain joins TRBV25-1 to TRBJ1-2; 8 nucleotides align to TRBD1. As DNA, the CDR3 is TGTGCCAGCAGTGACCTGACAGGGGTCGGCTACACCTTC. Protein product: CASSDLTGVGYTF.